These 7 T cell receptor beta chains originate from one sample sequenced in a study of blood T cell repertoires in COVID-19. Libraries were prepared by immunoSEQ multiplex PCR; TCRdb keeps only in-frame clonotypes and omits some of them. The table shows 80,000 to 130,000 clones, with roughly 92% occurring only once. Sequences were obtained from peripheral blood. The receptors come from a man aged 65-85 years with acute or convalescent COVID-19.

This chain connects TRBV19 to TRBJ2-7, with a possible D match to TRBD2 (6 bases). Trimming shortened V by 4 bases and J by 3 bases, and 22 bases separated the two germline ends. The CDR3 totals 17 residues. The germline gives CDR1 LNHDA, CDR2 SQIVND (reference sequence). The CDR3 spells CASSNDSWDSFSYEQYF. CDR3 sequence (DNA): TGTGCCAGTAGTAACGACTCCTGGGACTCCTTTAGCTACGAGCAGTACTTC.

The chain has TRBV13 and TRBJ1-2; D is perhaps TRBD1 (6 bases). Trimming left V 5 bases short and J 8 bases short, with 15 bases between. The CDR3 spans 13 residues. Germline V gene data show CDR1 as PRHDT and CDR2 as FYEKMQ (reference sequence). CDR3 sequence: CASSPPGGLGYTF. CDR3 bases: TGTGCCAGCAGCCCCCCGGGGGGCCTGGGCTACACCTTC.

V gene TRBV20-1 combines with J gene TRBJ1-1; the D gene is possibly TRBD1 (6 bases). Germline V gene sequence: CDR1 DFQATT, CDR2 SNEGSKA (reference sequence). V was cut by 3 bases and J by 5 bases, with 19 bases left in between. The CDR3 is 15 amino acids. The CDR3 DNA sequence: TGCAGTGCTAGTCCGACAGTAGGGGGAAGGACTGAAGCTTTCTTT. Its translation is CSASPTVGGRTEAFF.

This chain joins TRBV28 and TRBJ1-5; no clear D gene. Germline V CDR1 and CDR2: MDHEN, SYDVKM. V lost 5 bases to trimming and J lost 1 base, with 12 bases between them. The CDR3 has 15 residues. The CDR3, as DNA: TGTGCCAGCAGTCCCCAGGTGAGAAGCAATCAGCCCCAGCATTTT. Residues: CASSPQVRSNQPQHF.

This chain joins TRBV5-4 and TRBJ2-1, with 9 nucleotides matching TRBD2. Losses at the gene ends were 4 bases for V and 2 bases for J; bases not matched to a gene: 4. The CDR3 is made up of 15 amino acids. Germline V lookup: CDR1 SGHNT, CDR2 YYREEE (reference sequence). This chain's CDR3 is CASSPTSGTYNEQFF. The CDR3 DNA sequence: TGTGCCAGCAGCCCGACTAGCGGTACCTACAATGAGCAGTTCTTC.

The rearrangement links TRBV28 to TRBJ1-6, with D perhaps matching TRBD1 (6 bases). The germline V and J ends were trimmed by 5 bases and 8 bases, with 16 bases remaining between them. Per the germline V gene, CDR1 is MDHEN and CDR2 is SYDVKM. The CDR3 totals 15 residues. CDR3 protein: CASSQITGSYSPLHF. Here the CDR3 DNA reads TGTGCCAGCAGTCAAATTACAGGGTCGTATTCACCCCTCCACTTT.

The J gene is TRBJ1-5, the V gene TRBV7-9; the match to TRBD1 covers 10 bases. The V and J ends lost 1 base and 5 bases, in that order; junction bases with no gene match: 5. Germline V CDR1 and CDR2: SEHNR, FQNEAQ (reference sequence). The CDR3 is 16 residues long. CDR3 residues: CASSLGLGTGDQPQHF. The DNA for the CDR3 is TGTGCCAGCAGCTTAGGTCTAGGGACAGGGGATCAGCCCCAGCATTTT.